One T cell receptor beta chain is described in this entry. The data originate from a study of blood T cell repertoires in COVID-19. Study-level background: Sample material is recorded as cDNA or gDNA derived from T cells, B-cell-depleted T cells, or PBMCs.

Those who participated ranged in age from about 18 to 95 years and resided in around 22 US areas. V was clipped by 6 bases and J by 0 bases; unmatched bases: 7. From germline, CDR1 is LNHDA and CDR2 SQIVND (reference sequence). This CDR3 comprises 17 residues. In the original analysis: Nucleated cell number was recorded as an estimate derived from reference gene primer amplification. The assay was immunoSEQ multiplex PCR, and TCRdb's table has in-frame clones only and misses some. For V, J and clone size, that table is used; D and trimming come from the DNA. The sample has some 200,000 clones, just over 85% seen once; the top ten hold under 4%.

Sequencing used PBMCs or T cells enriched from blood (not recorded which). The sequence derives from a middle-aged woman with acute COVID-19. The V and J genes are TRBV19 and TRBJ2-2; 10 bases line up with TRBD1. The CDR3 spells CASSKRGQGANTGELFF. DNA of the CDR3: TGTGCCAGTAGCAAACGTGGACAGGGGGCGAACACCGGGGAGCTGTTTTTT.